Following are 15 T cell receptor beta chains from one sample sequenced in a study of identical twins (dated by TCRdb to about 2016). Library generation was performed with 5' RACE. Reads for this sample came from an Illumina HiSeq 2000. Starting from the raw public reads, TCRdb applied fastp trimming at Q25, assembled clones with MiXCR and retained in-frame beta chains. Records with the same CDR3 protein are collapsed into one entry carrying the most frequent genes and DNA. The sample yields some 300,000 distinct CDR3 sequences; around an eighth were counted once. 7.2% of the sample rests with the top ten. The same sample was also studied in work on yellow fever vaccine responses in identical twins.

Material for sequencing was CD8+ T cells sorted from blood. These receptors originate from a woman aged 18-29 years in good health.

This clonotype was seen a handful of times. The chain is built from TRBV7-9 and TRBJ1-6; 8 bases agree with TRBD1. The V and J ends lost 5 bases and 10 bases, in that order; junction bases with no gene match: 16. The CDR3 runs 17 residues. Germline V lookup: CDR1 SEHNR, CDR2 FQNEAQ (reference sequence). CDR3 sequence: CASSHRTGQGAGSPLHF. DNA for the CDR3: TGTGCCAGCAGCCATAGAACCGGGCAGGGGGCAGGGTCACCCCTCCACTTT.

Many counts were recorded for this clonotype. This sequence joins TRBV5-1 and TRBJ2-1; D unclear. Trimming pared 0 bases from V and 8 bases from J, leaving 9 bases between. This CDR3 has 13 residues. Germline V gene lookup returns CDR1 SGHRS and CDR2 YFSETQ. The CDR3 here is CASSLGLSDEQFF. DNA for the CDR3: TGCGCCAGCAGCTTGGGATTGAGCGATGAGCAGTTCTTC. The full variable domain, in which reference TRBV5-1 and TRBJ2-1 provide the parts outside the CDR3, is KAGVTQTPRYLIKTRGQQVTLSCSPISGHRSVSWYQQTPGQGLQFLFEYFSETQRNKGNFPGRFSGRQFSNSRSEMNVSTLELGDSALYLCASSLGLSDEQFFGPGTRLTVL.

As to this clonotype: A read error may produce the germline difference seen at one junction end. The V call is TRBV28, the J call TRBJ1-5; D remains unclear. The CDR3 spans 14 residues. Germline V CDR1 and CDR2: MDHEN, SYDVKM. The CDR3 bases are TGTGCCAGCAGTTTGGAAGTTAGCAATCAACCCCAGCATTTT. Translating it yields CASSLEVSNQPQHF.

This clonotype appeared many times. This CDR3 reads CSASLPSGEETQYF. Here the CDR3 DNA reads TGCAGTGCTAGTTTGCCTAGCGGGGAAGAGACCCAGTACTTC. The chain is built from TRBV20-1 and TRBJ2-5; 9 bases are shared with TRBD2. The CDR3 totals 14 residues. Germline loops: CDR1 DFQATT, CDR2 SNEGSKA (reference sequence). The trim removed 3 bases at V and 3 bases at J, leaving 5 bases unmatched.

The V call is TRBV6-1, the J call TRBJ2-5; D gene unclear. This CDR3 region has 13 residues. Trimming left V 6 bases short and J 9 bases short, with 17 bases between. Looked up from germline, CDR1 is MNHNS and CDR2 is SASEGT. For the CDR3, the DNA is TGTGCCAGCAGCCCGGCCTCACACGGAGCCCAGTACTTC. Translation: CASSPASHGAQYF.

V and J are TRBV25-1 and TRBJ2-2; weak D call: TRBD2 (5 bases). This CDR3 spans 12 amino acids. Germline-derived CDR1 and CDR2 are MGHDK and SYGVNS. V was pared by 7 bases and J by 7 bases, with 10 bases between. The CDR3 DNA reads as TGTGCCAGCAATTTAGAGGGCGGGGAGCTGTTTTTT. The encoded protein is CASNLEGGELFF.

In this sample, this clonotype turned up a few times. The chain is built from TRBV7-8 and TRBJ2-7, with TRBD2 identical over 12 bases. Per germline, CDR1 SGHVS and CDR2 FQNEAQ. V gave up 5 bases and J gave up 1 base; unmatched junction bases: 3. This CDR3 has 15 amino acids. The CDR3 spells CASSAGTSGSYEQYV. The CDR3 nucleotides are TGTGCCAGCAGCGCCGGGACTAGCGGGTCCTACGAGCAGTACGTC.

This clonotype was recorded many times. The chain recombines TRBV12-3 or TRBV12-4 with TRBJ2-5; 8 bases line up with TRBD1. The CDR3 totals 13 residues. J lost 6 bases, V lost 8 bases, and 8 bases had no gene match. In DNA, the CDR3 is TGTGCCAGCGGGACCGGGACAGGAAAGACCCAGTACTTC. This sequence encodes CASGTGTGKTQYF.

This clonotype was seen only a few times. The rearrangement uses TRBV12-3 or TRBV12-4 and TRBJ1-5; perhaps TRBD1 as D (5 bases). V lost 5 bases and J 2 bases, leaving 10 bases between the germline ends. CDR3 length: 14 residues. DNA of the CDR3: TGTGCCAGCAGTATAGGGGTGGGCAATCAGCCCCAGCATTTT. Encoded protein: CASSIGVGNQPQHF.

This clonotype was counted at least ten times. This chain joins TRBV4-1 and TRBJ2-7; tentatively, D is TRBD2 (6 bases). V shed 0 bases and J shed 4 bases, with 13 bases lying between them. Germline CDR1 is MGHRA and CDR2 is YSYEKL. The CDR3 length is 15 residues. CDR3: CASSQDVGGGYEQYV. DNA for the CDR3: TGCGCCAGCAGCCAAGATGTTGGGGGAGGATACGAGCAGTACGTC.

This chain uses TRBV27 with TRBJ2-5, with D unclear. Trimming removed 3 bases at V and 2 bases at J, with 10 bases between. The CDR3 spans 14 residues. Germline V CDR1 and CDR2: MNHEY, SMNVEV (reference sequence). In DNA form, the CDR3 reads TGTGCCAGCAGTTTTGGTGGGCTTCAAGAGACCCAGTACTTC. Its protein is CASSFGGLQETQYF.

The chain combines TRBV6-4 with TRBJ2-2; D remains ambiguous. Germline CDR1 is MRHNA and CDR2 is SNTAGT. The CDR3 has 14 residues. Trimming removed 0 bases from V and 1 base from J, with 3 bases in between. Here the CDR3 reads CASSDSVNTGELFF. The CDR3 DNA follows: TGTGCCAGCAGTGACTCAGTGAACACCGGGGAGCTGTTTTTT.

There are a few counts of this clonotype. J is TRBJ1-2 and V is TRBV29-1, with TRBD1 matching over 7 bases. The germline V gene has CDR1 SQVTM and CDR2 ANQGSEA. Germline trimming cut 4 bases from V and 0 bases from J; bases unmatched to any gene: 8. The CDR3 totals 15 residues. CDR3 in DNA: TGCAGCGTTGGCCCAGGGGGTGGGTCTAACTATGGCTACACCTTC. Translating it yields CSVGPGGGSNYGYTF.

The rearrangement uses TRBV4-1 and TRBJ2-1; tentative D call: TRBD1 (5 bases). This CDR3 spans 14 amino acids. Germline CDR1 is MGHRA and CDR2 is YSYEKL. V was trimmed by 0 bases and J by 8 bases, leaving 11 bases between them. CDR3 sequence (DNA): TGCGCCAGCAGCCAAGATCAGGGTAAGGATGAGCAGTTCTTC. Translated, it gives CASSQDQGKDEQFF.

In its sample, this clonotype was seen a few times. V and J are TRBV12-3 or TRBV12-4 and TRBJ2-2, with 14 bases matching TRBD2. CDR3 length: 18 amino acids. The V and J ends lost 5 bases and 0 bases, in that order; junction bases with no gene match: 5. CDR3: CASSDRTSGRTNTGELFF. CDR3 in DNA: TGTGCCAGCAGTGACCGGACTAGCGGGAGGACGAACACCGGGGAGCTGTTTTTT.